This paragraph reports one T cell receptor (beta chain). The table came from immunoSEQ multiplex PCR; TCRdb's copy has only in-frame clones and leaves some out. This sample has fewer than 35,000 clones, with 82% found just once. The CDR3 length is 14 residues. V gave up 4 bases and J gave up 5 bases, with 15 bases separating them. The germline V gene encodes CDR1 SGDLS and CDR2 YYNGEE. This specimen comes from a study of blood T cell repertoires in COVID-19. The sample comprised peripheral blood. The chain is built from TRBV9 and TRBJ2-5; D is perhaps TRBD2 (6 bases). The clonotype comes from a man aged 80 or over with active or convalescent COVID-19. The CDR3 sequence is CASSPRLGRETQYF. In nucleotides, the CDR3 is TGTGCCAGCAGCCCGCGACTAGGGCGGGAGACCCAGTACTTC. Using reference TRBV9 and TRBJ2-5 for the parts outside the CDR3, the full variable domain is DSGVTQTPKHLITATGQRVTLRCSPRSGDLSVYWYQQSLDQGLQFLIQYYNGEERAKGNILERFSAQQFPDLHSELNLSSLELGDSALYFCASSPRLGRETQYFGPGTRLLVL.